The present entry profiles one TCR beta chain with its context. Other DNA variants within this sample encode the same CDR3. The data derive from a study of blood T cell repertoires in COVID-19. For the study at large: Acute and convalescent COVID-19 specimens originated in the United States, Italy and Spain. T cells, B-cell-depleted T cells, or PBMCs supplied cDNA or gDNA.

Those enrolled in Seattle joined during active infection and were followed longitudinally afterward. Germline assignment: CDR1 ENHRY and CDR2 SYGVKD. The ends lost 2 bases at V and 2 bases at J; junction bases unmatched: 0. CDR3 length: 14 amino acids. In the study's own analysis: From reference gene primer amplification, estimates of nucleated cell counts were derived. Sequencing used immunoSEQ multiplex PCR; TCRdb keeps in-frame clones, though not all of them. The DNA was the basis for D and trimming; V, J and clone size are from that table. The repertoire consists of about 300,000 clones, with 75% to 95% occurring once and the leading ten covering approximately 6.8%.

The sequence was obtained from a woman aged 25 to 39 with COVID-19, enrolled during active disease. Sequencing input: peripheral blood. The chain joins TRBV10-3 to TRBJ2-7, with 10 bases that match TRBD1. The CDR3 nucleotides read TGTGCCATCAGTGAGGGACAGGGGGCCTACGAGCAGTACTTC. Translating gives CAISEGQGAYEQYF.